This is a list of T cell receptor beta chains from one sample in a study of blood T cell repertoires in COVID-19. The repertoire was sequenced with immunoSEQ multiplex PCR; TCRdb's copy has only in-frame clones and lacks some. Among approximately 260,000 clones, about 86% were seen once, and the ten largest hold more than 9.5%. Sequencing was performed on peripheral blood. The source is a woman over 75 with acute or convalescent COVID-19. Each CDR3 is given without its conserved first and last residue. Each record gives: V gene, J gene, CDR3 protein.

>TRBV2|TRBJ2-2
ASSPRTSGGVSRAGELF
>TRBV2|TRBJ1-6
ASSDIRHGRNNSPLH
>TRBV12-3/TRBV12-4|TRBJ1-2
ASSPGGGYT
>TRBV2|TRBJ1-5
ASTGGGMGQPQH
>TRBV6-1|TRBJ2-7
ASSEAPTGLGSYEQY
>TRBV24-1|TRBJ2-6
ATSDPRRGKAGANVLT
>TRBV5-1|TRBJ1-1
ASSRRTGGNTEAF
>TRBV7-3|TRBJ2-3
ASSTRDFPPDTQY
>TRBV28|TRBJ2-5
ASSFGVPETQY
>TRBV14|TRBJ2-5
ASSQDRGRVKTQY
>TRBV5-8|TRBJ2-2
ASSRPSGVNTGELF
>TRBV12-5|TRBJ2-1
ASGRGPRGSYNEQF
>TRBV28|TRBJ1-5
ASSFGTGDNQPQH
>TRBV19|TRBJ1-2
ASSTRDRSSYGYT
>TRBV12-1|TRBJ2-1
ASSRSLGTSDANEQF
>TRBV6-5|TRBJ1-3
ASRTGGGNTIY
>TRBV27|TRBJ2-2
ASSQGQSNTGELF
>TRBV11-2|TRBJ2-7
ASSLSFGFRTFDEQY
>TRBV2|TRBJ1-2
ASTRGGSYGYT
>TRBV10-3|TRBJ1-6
ASRGQGDSPLH
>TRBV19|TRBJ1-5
ASSTTGINQPQH
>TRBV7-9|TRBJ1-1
ASSLRTGGVERVTEAF
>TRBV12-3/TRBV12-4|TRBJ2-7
ASSLASQGEEY
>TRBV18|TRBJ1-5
ASSPPGTGKQPQH
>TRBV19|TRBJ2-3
ARSIVIGGAGTDTQY
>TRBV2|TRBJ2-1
ASSGGTSGVNEQF
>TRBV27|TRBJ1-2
ASSPAGGALKGYT
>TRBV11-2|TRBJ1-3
ASTMGGNTIY
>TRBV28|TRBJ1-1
ASSFGARNTEAF
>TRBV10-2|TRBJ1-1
ASSFRGNTEAF
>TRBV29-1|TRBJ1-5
SVRQGTEPQH
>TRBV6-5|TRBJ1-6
ASTVPGNYNSPLH
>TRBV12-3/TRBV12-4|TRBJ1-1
AIGDRRGTEAF
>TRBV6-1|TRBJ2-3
ASSAASGGRGDTQY
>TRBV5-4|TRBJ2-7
ASSVAGVSYKQY
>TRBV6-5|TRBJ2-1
ASTSGGGYNEQF
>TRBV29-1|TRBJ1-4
SVEDREEKLF
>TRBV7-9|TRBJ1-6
ASQLLGGMNSPLH
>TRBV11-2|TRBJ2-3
ASSPGLAGARTDTQY
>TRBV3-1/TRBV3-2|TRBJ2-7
ASSRLTGGSYEQY
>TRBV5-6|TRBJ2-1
ASSLGGLPSYNEQF
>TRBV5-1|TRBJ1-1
ASSSTTVGTEAF
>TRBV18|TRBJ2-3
ASSPVASGGTTDTQY
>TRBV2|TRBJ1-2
ASSVWGDDGYT
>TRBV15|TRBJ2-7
ATSRNTGQGRYEQY
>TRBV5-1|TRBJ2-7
ASSSLQGSSYEQY
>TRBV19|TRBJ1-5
ASLVQGPGQPQH
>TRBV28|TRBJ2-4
ASSLWFQARIDRLPPSIQY
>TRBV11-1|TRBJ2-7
ASSPGGVSYEQY
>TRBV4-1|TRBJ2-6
ASSPSGQGRTGANVLT
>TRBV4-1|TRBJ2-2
ASSQEDFSLFANTGELF
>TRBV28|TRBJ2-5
ASSMVLAGNQETQY
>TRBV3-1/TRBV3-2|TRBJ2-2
ASSQDQGTGGTGELF
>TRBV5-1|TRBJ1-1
ASSRDSSEGTEAF